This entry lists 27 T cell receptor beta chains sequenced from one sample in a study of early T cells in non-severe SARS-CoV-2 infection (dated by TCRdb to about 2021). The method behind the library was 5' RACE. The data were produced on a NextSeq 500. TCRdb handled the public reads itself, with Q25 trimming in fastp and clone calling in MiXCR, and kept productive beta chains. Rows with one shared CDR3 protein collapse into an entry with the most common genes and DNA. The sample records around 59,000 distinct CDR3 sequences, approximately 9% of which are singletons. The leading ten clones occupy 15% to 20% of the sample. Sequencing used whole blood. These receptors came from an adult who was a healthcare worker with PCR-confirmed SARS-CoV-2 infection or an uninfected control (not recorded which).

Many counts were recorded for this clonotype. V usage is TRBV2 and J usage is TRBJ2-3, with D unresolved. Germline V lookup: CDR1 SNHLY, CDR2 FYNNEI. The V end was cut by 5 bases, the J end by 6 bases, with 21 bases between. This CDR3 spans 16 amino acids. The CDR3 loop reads CASSSANMGFWDTQYF. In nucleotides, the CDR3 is TGTGCCAGCAGTTCTGCGAACATGGGATTTTGGGATACGCAGTATTTT.

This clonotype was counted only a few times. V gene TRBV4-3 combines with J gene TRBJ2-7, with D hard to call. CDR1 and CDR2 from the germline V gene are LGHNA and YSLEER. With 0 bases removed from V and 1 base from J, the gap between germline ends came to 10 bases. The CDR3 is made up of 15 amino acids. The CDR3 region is CASSQDAGLSYEQYF. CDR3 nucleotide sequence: TGCGCCAGCAGCCAAGACGCCGGGTTGTCCTACGAGCAGTACTTC.

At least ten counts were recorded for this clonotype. The CDR3 region has the DNA TGTGCCAGCAGCCCTCACCGGGACAGGGGAGTTACCGGGGAGCTGTTTTTT. Encoded protein: CASSPHRDRGVTGELFF. This rearrangement joins TRBV27 to TRBJ2-2; 10 bases align to TRBD1. After removal of 6 bases from V and 5 bases from J, the junction contained 12 bases not matched to a gene. This CDR3 contains 17 residues. The germline V gene has CDR1 MNHEY and CDR2 SMNVEV (reference sequence).

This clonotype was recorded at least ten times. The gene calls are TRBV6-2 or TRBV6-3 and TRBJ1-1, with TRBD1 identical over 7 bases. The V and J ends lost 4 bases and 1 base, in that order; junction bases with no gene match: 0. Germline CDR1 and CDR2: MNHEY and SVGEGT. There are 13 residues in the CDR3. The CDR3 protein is CASSSGGNTEAFF. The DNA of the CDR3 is TGTGCCAGCAGTTCAGGGGGGAACACTGAAGCTTTCTTT.

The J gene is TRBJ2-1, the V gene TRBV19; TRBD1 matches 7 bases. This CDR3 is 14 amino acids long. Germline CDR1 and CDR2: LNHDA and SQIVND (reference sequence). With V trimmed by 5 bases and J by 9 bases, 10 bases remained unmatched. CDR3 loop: CASSAALGGSEQFF. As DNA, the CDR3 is TGTGCCAGTAGTGCCGCCCTAGGGGGCAGTGAGCAGTTCTTC.

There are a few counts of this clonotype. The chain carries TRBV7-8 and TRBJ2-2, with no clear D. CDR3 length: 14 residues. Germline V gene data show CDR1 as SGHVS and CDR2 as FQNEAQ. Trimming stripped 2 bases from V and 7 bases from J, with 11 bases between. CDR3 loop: CASSLSSLDGELFF. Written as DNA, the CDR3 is TGTGCCAGCAGCTTATCTTCACTGGACGGGGAGCTGTTTTTT.

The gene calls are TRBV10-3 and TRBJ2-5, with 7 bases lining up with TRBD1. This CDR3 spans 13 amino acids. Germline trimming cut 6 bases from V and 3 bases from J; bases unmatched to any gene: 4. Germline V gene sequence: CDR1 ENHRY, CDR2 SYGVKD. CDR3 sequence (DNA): TGTGCCATCAGAAATGACAGGGAAGAGACCCAGTACTTC. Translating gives CAIRNDREETQYF.

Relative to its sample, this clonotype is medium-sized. The CDR3 protein is CASSLAWGGQNIQYF. In nucleotides, the CDR3 is TGTGCCAGCAGCTTAGCGTGGGGGGGCCAAAACATTCAGTACTTC. V is TRBV7-2 and J is TRBJ2-4; D may be TRBD2 (7 bases). Trimming shortened V by 0 bases and J by 5 bases, and 11 bases separated the two germline ends. Germline lookup yields CDR1 SGHTA and CDR2 FQGNSA. This CDR3 is built from 15 residues.

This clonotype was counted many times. The CDR3 loop is CASYNSNQPQHF. In DNA, the CDR3 is TGTGCCAGCTACAATAGCAATCAGCCCCAGCATTTT. The V gene is TRBV6-6, the J gene TRBJ1-5; D not certain. V lost 8 bases to trimming and J lost 0 bases, with 5 bases between them. This CDR3 comprises 12 residues. CDR1 and CDR2 from the germline V gene are MNHNY and SVGAGI (reference sequence).

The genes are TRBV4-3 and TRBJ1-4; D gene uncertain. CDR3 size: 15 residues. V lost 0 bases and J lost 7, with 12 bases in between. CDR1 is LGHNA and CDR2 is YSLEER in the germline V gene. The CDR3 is CASSQDRAVGEKLFF. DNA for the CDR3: TGCGCCAGCAGCCAAGATCGGGCGGTCGGTGAAAAACTGTTTTTT.

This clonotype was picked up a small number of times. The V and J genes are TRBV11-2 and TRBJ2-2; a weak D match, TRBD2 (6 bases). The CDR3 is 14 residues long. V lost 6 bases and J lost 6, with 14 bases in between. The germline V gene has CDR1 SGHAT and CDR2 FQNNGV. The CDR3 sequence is CASRPTSSAGELFF. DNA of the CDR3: TGTGCCAGCAGACCTACTAGCTCAGCCGGGGAGCTGTTTTTT. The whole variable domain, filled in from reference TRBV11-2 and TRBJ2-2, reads EAGVAQSPRYKIIEKRQSVAFWCNPISGHATLYWYQQILGQGPKLLIQFQNNGVVDDSQLPKDRFSAERLKGVDSTLKIQPAKLEDSAVYLCASRPTSSAGELFFGEGSRLTVL.

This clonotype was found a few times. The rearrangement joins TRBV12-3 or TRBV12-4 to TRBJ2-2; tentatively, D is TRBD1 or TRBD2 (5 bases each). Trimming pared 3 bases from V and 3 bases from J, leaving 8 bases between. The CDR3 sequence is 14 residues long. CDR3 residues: CASSFSGHTGELFF. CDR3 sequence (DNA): TGTGCCAGCAGTTTCTCGGGGCACACCGGGGAGCTGTTTTTT.

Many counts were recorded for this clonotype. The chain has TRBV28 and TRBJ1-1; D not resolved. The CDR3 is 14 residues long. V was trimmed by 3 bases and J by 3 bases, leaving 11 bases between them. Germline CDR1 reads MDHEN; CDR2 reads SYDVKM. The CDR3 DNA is TGTGCCAGCAGTTTGGGCAGGAAGGACACTGAAGCTTTCTTT. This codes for CASSLGRKDTEAFF.

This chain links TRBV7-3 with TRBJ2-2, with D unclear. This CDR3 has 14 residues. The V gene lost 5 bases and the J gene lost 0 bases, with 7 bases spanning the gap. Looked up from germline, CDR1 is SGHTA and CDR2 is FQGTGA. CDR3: CASSPTTNTGELFF. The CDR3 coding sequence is TGTGCCAGCAGCCCTACAACGAACACCGGGGAGCTGTTTTTT.

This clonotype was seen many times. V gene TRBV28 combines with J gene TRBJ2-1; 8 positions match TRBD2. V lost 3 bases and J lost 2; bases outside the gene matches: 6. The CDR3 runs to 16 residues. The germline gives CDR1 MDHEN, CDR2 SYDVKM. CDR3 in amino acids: CASSLGAGGAYNEQFF. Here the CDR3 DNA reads TGTGCCAGCAGTTTGGGGGCGGGAGGAGCCTACAATGAGCAGTTCTTC.

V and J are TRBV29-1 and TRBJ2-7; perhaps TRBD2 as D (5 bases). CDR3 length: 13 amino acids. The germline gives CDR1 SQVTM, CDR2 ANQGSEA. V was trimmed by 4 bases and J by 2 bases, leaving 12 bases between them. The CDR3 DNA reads TGCAGCGTTGTTAGGACCGGGGCCTACGAGCAGTACTTC. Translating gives CSVVRTGAYEQYF.

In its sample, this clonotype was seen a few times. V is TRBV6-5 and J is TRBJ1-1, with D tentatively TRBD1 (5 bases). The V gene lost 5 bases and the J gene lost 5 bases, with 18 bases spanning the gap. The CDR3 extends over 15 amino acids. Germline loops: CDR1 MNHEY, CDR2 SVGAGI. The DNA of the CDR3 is TGTGCCAGCAGTCCCGAGGAGGGGTTGTATACTGAAGCTTTCTTT. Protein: CASSPEEGLYTEAFF.

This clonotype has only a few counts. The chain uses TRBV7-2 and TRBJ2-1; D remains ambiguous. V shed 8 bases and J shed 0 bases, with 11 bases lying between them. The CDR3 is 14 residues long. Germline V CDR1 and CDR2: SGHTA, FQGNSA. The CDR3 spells CASGLRSSYNEQFF. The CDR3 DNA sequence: TGTGCCAGCGGTCTCAGGAGCTCCTACAATGAGCAGTTCTTC. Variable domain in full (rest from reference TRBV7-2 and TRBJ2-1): GAGVSQSPSNKVTEKGKDVELRCDPISGHTALYWYRQSLGQGLEFLIYFQGNSAPDKSGLPSDRFSAERTGGSVSTLTIQRTQQEDSAVYLCASGLRSSYNEQFFGPGTRLTVL.

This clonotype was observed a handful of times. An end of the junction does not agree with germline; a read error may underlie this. CDR3 sequence reads: CSDEVRGRNTEAFF. In DNA form, the CDR3 reads TGCAGCGATGAAGTCAGGGGAAGGAACACTGAAGCTTTCTTT. The chain combines TRBV29-1 with TRBJ1-1; D is perhaps TRBD1 (6 bases). The CDR3 has 14 amino acids. Looked up from germline, CDR1 is SQVTM and CDR2 is ANQGSEA.

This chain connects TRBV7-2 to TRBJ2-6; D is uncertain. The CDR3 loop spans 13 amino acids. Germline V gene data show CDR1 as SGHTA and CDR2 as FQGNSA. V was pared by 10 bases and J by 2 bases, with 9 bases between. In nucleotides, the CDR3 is TGTGCCACAAGACTGGCTGGGGCCAACGTCCTGACTTTC. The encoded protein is CATRLAGANVLTF.

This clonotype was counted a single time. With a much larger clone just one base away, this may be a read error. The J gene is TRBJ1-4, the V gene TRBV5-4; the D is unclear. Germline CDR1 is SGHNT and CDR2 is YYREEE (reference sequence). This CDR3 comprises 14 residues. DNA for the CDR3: TGTACCAGCAGCACTGCGGACGCCGGTGGAAAACTGTTTTTT. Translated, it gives CTSSTADAGGKLFF.

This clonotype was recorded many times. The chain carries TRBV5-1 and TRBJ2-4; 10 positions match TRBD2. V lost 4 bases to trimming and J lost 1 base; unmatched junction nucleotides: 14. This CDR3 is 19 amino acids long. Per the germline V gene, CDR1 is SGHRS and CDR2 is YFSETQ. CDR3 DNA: TGCGCCAGCAGCCCGAATGTCCTAGCGGGAGCCTTGGCCAAAAACATTCAGTACTTC. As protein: CASSPNVLAGALAKNIQYF.

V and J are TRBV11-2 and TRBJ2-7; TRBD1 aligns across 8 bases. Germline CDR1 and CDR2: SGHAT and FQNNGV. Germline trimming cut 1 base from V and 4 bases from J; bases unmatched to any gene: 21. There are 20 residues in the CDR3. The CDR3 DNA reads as TGTGCCAGCAGCTTAGTTAACCCACTACTTCGCCCAGGGGGCATGTACGAGCAGTACTTC. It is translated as CASSLVNPLLRPGGMYEQYF.

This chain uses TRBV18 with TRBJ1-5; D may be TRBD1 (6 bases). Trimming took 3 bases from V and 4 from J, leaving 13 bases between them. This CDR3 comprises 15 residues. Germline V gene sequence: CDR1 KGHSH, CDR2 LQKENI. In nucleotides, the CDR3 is TGTGCCAGCTCACCTTGGCAGGGGATTAATCAGCCCCAGCATTTT. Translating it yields CASSPWQGINQPQHF.

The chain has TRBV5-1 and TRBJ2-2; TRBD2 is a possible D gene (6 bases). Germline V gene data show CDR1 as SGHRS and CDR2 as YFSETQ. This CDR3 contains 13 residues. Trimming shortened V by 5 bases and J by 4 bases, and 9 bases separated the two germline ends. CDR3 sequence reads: CASSGTVTGELFF. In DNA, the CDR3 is TGCGCCAGCAGTGGGACTGTCACCGGGGAGCTGTTTTTT.

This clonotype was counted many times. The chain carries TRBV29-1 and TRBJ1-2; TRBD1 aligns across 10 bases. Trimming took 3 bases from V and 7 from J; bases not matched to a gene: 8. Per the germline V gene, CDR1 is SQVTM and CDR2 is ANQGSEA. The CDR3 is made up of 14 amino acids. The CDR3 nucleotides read TGCAGCGTTGACGGGGACAGGGGAGGGCTTGGCTACACCTTC. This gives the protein CSVDGDRGGLGYTF.

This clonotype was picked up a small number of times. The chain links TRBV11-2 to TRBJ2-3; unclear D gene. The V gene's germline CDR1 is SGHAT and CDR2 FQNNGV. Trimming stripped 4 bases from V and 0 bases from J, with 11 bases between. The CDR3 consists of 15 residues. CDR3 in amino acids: CASSYGSTSTDTQYF. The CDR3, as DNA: TGTGCCAGCAGCTACGGTAGCACAAGCACAGATACGCAGTATTTT.